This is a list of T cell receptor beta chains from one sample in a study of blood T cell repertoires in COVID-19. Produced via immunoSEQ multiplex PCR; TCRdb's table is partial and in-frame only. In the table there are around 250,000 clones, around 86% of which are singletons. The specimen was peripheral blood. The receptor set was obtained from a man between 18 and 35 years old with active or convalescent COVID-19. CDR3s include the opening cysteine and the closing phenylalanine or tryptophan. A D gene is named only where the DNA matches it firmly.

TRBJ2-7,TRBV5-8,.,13,CASLGGWGHEQYF
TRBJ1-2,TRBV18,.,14,CASSPRRGNYGYTF
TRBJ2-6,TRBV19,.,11,CGSSGANVLTF
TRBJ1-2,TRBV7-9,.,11,CASGQNYGYTF
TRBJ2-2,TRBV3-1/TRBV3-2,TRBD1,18,CASRPGQGQRLGTGELFF
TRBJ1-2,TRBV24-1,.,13,CATSEKGWSGYTF
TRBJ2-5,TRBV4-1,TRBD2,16,CASSQVVGGGLSAQYF
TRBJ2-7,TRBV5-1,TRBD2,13,CASSLDNSGRLYF
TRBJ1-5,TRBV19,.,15,CASSMPGERYRGQHF
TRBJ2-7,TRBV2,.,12,CASSDRTYEQYF
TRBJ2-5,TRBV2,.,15,CASSRDQGRQETQYF
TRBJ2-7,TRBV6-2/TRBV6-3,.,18,CASSYSGGEGPTLGEQYF
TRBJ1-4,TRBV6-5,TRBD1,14,CASSLGTVNEKLFF
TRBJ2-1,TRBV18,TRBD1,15,CASSLQGQAGNEQFF
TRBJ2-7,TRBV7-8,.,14,CASSLGQGIYEQYF
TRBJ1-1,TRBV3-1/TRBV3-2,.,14,CASSENGRDTEAFF
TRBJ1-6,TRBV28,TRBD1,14,CASSSQGDRSPLHF
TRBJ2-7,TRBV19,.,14,CASSPQSSSYEQYF
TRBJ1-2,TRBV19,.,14,CASSISLAGGGYTF
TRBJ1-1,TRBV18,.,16,CASSSLWEGGNTEAFF
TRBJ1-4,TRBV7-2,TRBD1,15,CASSSQTGHNEKLFF
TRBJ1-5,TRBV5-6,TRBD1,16,CASSSTTGNLNQPQHF
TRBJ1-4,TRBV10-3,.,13,CAISESSNEKLFF
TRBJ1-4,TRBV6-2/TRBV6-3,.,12,CASSSTNEKLFF
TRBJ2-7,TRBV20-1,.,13,CSASEGLQYEQYF
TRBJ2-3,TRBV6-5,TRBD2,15,CASSPGTTTSDTQYF
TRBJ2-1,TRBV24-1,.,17,CATSDLEAGKGYNEQFF
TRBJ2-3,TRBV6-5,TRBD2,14,CASRASGGTDTQYF
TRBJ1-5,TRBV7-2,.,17,CASSSKGGPGSNQPQHF
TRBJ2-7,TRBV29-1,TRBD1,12,CSVERGRDEQYF
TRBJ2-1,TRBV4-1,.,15,CASSQSGAETNEQFF
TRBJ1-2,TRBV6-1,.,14,CASSESGVTRGYTF
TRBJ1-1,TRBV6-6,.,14,CASSWGTANTEAFF
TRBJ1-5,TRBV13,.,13,CASSWGQGQPQHF
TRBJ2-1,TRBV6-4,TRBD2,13,CASSARGVGEQFF
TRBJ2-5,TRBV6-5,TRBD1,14,CASSYGTDQETQYF
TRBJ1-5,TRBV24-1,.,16,CATSDPMGGPSTPQHF
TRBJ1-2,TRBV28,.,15,CASSLSSGYDYGYTF
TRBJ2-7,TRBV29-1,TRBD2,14,CSSGIAGSGYEQYF
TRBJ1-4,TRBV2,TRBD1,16,CASSRTGTGVEEKLFF
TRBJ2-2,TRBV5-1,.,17,CASSPSSGSLTAGELFF